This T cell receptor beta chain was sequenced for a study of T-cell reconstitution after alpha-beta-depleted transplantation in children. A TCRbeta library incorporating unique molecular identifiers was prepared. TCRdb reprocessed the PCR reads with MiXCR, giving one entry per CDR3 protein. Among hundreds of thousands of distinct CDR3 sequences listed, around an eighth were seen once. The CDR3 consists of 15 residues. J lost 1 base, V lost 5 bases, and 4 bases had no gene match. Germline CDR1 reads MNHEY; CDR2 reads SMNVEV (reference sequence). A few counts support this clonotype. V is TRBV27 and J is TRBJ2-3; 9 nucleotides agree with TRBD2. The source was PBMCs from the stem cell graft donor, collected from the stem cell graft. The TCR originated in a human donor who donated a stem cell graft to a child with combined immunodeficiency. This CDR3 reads CASSVAGARTDTQYF. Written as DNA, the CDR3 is TGTGCCAGCAGTGTAGCGGGAGCGCGCACAGATACGCAGTATTTT.